The clone carrying this T cell receptor (beta chain) was seen once. Looked up from germline, CDR1 is SEHNR and CDR2 is FQNEAQ (reference sequence). This CDR3 has 15 residues. V lost 6 bases and J lost 7; bases outside the gene matches: 6. These data are taken from a study of regulatory T cells in long-lasting Graves disease. In building TCR beta libraries, iRepertoire HTBI primers were used together with Arm-PCR of CDR3 regions. TCRdb itself ran the multiplex PCR reads through MiXCR, one entry per CDR3 protein. This table holds fewer than 450,000 distinct CDR3 sequences, about a fifth found once. Sample time point: persistent/refractory GD, antithyroid drugs over 5 years with positive TRAb. The TCR library used RNA extracted from PBMCs.

Here the sequenced sample was peripheral blood mononuclear cells (PBMCs), taken when the disease was refractory, from a patient treated with antithyroid drugs. The receptor comes from a female donor with Graves disease. The chain joins TRBV7-9 to TRBJ2-2; 12 bases agree with TRBD2. For the CDR3, the DNA is TGTGCCAGCAGATCTAGCGGGAGGGCCCTCGGGGAGCTGTTTTTT. It specifies CASRSSGRALGELFF.